The following is a TCR beta chain sequence with its context. The antigen is undetermined. The data are from a study of glioma-infiltrating T cells. TCR alpha and beta CDR3 regions were amplified from RNA using iRepertoire nested multiplex PCR. For one-step reverse transcription and amplification, about 90-400 ng of tissue mRNA or PBMC total RNA was used. In TCRdb, the multiplex PCR reads were re-called with MiXCR into one record per CDR3 protein. The sample consists of approximately 120,000 distinct CDR3 sequences, 20% to 30% of them appearing once. Study-wide results and caveats: CDR3 overlap between tissue and blood was very small. Tissue-blood divergence was below expectation in non-neoplastic patients, above in gliomas.

The clonotype comes from a human donor with low-grade glioma or glioblastoma, undergoing nonglioma brain surgery, or in good health (not recorded which). The source material was glioma tissue, nonneoplastic brain tissue, or PBMCs (not recorded which).

The CDR3 loop reads CASSQGLVGSEQFF. CDR3 coding DNA: TGTGCCAGCAGCCAAGGGCTAGTGGGTAGTGAGCAGTTCTTC. The chain recombines TRBV3-1 with TRBJ2-1; D gene ambiguous. Trimming removed 1 base from V and 9 bases from J, with 13 bases in between. This CDR3 region has 14 residues. Germline V gives CDR1 LGHDT, CDR2 YNNKEL (reference sequence).